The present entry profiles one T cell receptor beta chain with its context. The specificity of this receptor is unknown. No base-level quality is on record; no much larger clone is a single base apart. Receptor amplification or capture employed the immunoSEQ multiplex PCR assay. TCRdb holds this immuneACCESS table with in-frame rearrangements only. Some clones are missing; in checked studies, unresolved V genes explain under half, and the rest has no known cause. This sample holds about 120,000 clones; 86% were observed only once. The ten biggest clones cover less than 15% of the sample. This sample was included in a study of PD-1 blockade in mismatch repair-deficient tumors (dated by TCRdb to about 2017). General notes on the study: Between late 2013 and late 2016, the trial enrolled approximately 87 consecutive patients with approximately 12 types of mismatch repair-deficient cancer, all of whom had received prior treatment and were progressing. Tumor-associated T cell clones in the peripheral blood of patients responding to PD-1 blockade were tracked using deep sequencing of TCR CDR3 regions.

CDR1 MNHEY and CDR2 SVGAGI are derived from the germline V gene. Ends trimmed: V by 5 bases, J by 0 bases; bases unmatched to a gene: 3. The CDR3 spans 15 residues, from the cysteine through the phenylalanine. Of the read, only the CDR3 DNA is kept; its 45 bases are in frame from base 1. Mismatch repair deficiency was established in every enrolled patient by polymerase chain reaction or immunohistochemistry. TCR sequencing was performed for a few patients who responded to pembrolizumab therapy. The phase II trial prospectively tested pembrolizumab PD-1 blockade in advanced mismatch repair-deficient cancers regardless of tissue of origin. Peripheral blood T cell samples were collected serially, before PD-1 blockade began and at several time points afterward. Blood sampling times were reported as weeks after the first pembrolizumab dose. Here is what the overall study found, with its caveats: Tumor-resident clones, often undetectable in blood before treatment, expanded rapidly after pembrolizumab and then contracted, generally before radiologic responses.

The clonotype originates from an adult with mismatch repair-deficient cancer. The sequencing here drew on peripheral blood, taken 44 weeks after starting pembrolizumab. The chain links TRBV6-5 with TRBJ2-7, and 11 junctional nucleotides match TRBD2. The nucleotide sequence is TGTGCCAGCAGTGGTCTAGCGGGGGGCTCCTACGAGCAGTACTTC. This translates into CASSGLAGGSYEQYF.